This record looks at one T cell receptor beta chain sequence and its context. What it binds is not known. These data are taken from a study of shared clonotypes between healthy human individuals. Overall study: For every donor, three CD4 naive, three CD4 memory, two CD8 naive and one CD8 memory plates were used.

CD8 cells classed as naive were CD45RO-negative and positively selected for CCR7, excluding terminally differentiated effector memory CD45RA+ cells. Germline V gene lookup returns CDR1 MNHEY and CDR2 SMNVEV (reference sequence). V lost 2 bases, J lost 6 bases, and 11 bases lay in between. The CDR3 extends over 14 amino acids. The method was immunoSEQ multiplex PCR; TCRdb's version includes in-frame clones alone and lacks a portion of them. The sample consists of about 2 million clones, over 85% of them appearing once. General study results and limits: The sharing of 4.5% to 5% of naive CD4 clonotypes was seen across a few donors. Larger estimated richness was generally recorded for naive subsets relative to memory subsets.

The source of this sequence is a man aged 18-30 years in good health. This chain connects TRBV27 to TRBJ2-1; a possible D gene is TRBD1 (6 bases). The sequencing input was naive CD8+ T cells sorted from blood. The chain's CDR3 is CASSLLQGTNEQFF. In DNA, the CDR3 is TGTGCCAGCAGTTTACTCCAGGGGACCAATGAGCAGTTCTTC.